This TCR beta chain comes out of a study of CXCR3-negative and CXCR3-positive naive CD8 T cells. The study's findings and limits: CD5 surface expression was similar among naive subsets, and TCR strength was estimated by inference from TRB CDR3 properties. Comparison of naive cells showed more hydrophobic TRB CDR3s in CXCR3-positive than in CXCR3-negative naive cells.

Libraries of TRB cDNA were made by 5' RACE and carried UMIs. TCRdb reprocessed the 5' RACE reads; each CDR3 protein has one entry and no DNA is given. This sample contains approximately 98,000 distinct CDR3 sequences. There are 15 residues in the CDR3. CDR1 and CDR2 from the germline V gene are SQVTM and ANQGSEA. In regard to this clonotype: The target antigen is unknown.

In triplicate, each CD8+ T cell subset was sorted at around 290,000 cells per replicate. J is TRBJ1-1 and V is TRBV29-1; the D call of TRBD1 rests on TCRdb alone, since no DNA is present to check it. Sequencing was carried out using naive CXCR3+ CD8+ T cells from blood. Subset denoted: CD45RO-CCR7+CD27+CD95- naive CD8+ T cells expressing CXCR3 (TNR3+). The receptor was derived from a human donor in good health. Some clones in this sample may be carry-over from other donors' samples. The CDR3 sequence is CSVEVAWGAPTEAFF.